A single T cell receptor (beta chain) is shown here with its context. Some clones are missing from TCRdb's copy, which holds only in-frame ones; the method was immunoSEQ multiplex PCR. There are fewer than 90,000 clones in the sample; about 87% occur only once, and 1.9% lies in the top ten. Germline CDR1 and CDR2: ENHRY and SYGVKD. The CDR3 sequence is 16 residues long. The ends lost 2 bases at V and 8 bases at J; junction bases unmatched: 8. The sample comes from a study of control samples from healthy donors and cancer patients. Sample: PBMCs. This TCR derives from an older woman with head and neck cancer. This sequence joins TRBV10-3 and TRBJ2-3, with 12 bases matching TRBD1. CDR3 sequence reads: CAISEQGGQGAGTQYF. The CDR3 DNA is TGTGCCATCAGTGAGCAGGGGGGACAGGGGGCAGGTACGCAGTATTTT.